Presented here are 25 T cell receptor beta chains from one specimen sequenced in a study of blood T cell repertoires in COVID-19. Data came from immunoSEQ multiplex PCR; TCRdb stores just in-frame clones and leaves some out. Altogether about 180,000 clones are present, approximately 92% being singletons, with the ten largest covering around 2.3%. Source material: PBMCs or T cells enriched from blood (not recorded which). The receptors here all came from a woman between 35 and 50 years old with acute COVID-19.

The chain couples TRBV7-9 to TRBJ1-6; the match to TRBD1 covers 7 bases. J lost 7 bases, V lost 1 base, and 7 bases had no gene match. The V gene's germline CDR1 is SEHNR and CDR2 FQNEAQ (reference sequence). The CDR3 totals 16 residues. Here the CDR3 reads CASSLDGRGDNSPLHF. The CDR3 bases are TGTGCCAGCAGCTTAGACGGCAGGGGGGACAATTCACCCCTCCACTTT.

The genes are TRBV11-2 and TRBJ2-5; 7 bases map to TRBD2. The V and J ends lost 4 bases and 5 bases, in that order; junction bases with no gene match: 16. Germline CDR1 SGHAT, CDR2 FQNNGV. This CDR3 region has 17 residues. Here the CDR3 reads CASSSYILTRGNETQYF. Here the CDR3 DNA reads TGTGCCAGCAGCTCCTACATCCTAACGCGGGGGAACGAGACCCAGTACTTC.

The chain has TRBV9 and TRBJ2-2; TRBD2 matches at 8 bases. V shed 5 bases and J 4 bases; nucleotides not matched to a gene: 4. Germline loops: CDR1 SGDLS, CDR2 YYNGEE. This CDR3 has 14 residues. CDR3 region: CASSRAGATGELFF. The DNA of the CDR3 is TGTGCCAGCAGTAGAGCGGGGGCCACCGGGGAGCTGTTTTTT.

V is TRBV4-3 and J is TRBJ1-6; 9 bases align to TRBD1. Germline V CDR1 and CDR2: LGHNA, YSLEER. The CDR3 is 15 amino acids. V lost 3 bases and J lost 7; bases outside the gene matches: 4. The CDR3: CASSQRTGANSPLHF. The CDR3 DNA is TGCGCCAGCAGCCAGCGGACAGGGGCGAATTCACCCCTCCACTTT.

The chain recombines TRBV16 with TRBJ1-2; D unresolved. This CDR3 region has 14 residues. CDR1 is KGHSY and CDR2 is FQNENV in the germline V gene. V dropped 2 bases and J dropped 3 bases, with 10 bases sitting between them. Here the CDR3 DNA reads TGTGCCAGCAGCCAAGGTGCAAACTACTATGGCTACACCTTC. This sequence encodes CASSQGANYYGYTF.

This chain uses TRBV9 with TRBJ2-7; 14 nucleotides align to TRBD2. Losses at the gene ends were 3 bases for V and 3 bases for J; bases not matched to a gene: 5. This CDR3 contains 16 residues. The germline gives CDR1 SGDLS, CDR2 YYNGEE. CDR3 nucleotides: TGTGCCAGCAGCGAGGGGACTAGCGGGAGCGGCTACGAGCAGTACTTC. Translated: CASSEGTSGSGYEQYF.

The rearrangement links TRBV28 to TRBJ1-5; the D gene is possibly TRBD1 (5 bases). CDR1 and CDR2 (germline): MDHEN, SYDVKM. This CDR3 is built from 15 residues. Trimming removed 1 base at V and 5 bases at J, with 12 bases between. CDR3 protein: CASSLSGWGYQPQHF. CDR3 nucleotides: TGTGCCAGCAGTTTATCAGGGTGGGGTTATCAGCCCCAGCATTTT.

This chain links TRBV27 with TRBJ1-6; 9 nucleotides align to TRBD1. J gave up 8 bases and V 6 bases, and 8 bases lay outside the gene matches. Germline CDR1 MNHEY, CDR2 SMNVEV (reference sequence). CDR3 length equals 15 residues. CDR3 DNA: TGTGCCAGCAGCCCGGGACAGGGTGGGGATTCACCCCTCCACTTT. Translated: CASSPGQGGDSPLHF.

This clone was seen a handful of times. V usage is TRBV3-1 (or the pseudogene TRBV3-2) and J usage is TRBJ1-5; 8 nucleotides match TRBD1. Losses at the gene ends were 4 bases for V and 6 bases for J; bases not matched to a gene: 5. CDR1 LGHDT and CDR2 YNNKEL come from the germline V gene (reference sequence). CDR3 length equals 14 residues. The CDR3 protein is CASSLKQGVQPQHF. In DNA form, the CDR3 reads TGTGCCAGCAGCCTAAAACAGGGGGTTCAGCCCCAGCATTTT.

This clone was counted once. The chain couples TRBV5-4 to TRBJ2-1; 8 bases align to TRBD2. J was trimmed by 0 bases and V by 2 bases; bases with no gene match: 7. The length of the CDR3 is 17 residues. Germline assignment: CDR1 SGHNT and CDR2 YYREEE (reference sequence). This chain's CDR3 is CASSLPLAGPSYNEQFF. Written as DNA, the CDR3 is TGTGCCAGCAGCTTACCGCTAGCGGGCCCCTCCTACAATGAGCAGTTCTTC.

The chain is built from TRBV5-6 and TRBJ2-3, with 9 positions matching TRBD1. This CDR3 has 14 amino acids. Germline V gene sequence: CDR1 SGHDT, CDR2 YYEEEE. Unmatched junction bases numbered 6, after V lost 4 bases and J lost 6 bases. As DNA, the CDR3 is TGTGCCAGCAGCCCGGACAGGGGAAGGGATACGCAGTATTTT. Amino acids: CASSPDRGRDTQYF.

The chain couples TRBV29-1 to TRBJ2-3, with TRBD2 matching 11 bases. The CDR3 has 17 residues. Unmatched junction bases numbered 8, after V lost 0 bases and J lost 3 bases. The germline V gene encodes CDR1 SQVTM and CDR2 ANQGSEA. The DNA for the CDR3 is TGCAGCGTTGAAGACCCCTTTACTAGCGGGAGTACAGATACGCAGTATTTT. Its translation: CSVEDPFTSGSTDTQYF.

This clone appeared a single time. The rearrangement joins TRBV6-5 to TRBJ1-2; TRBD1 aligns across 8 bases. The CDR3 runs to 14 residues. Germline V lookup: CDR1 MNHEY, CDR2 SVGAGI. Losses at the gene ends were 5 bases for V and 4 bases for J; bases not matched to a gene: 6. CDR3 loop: CASSRSTGGYGYTF. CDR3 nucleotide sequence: TGTGCCAGCAGTAGATCAACAGGGGGCTATGGCTACACCTTC.

The CDR3 loop reads CASSFSLNTEAFF. The CDR3 bases are TGCGCCAGCAGCTTTAGTCTGAACACTGAAGCTTTCTTT. The genes are TRBV5-1 and TRBJ1-1; D is uncertain. The germline V gene encodes CDR1 SGHRS and CDR2 YFSETQ. The V gene lost 2 bases and the J gene lost 0 bases, with 5 bases spanning the gap. The CDR3 sequence is 13 residues long.

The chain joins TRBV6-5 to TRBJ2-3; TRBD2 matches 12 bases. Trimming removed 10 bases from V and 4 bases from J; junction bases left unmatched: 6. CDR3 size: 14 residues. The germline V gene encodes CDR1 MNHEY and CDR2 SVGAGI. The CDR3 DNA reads TGTGCCACCAGACTAGCGGGAGTTCCAGATACGCAGTATTTT. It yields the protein CATRLAGVPDTQYF.

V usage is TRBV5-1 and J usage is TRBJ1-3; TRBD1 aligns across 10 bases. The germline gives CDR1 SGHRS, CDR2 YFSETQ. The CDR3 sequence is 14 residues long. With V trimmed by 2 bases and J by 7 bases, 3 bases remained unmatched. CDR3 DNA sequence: TGCGCCAGCAGCTTCGGACAGGGGGACAACACCATATATTTT. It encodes CASSFGQGDNTIYF.

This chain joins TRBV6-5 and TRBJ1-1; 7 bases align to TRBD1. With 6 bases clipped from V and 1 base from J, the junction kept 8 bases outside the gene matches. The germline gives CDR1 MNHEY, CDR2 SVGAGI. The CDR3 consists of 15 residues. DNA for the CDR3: TGTGCCAGCAGCCCCGCGACAGGGAGGAACACTGAAGCTTTCTTT. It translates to CASSPATGRNTEAFF.

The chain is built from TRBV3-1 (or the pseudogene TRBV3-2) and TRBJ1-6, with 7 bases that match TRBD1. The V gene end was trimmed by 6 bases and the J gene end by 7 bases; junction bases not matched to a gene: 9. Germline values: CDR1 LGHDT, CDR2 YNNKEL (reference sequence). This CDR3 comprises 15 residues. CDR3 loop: CASSRYRGGNSPLHF. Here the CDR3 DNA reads TGTGCCAGCAGTCGATACAGGGGAGGAAATTCACCCCTCCACTTT.

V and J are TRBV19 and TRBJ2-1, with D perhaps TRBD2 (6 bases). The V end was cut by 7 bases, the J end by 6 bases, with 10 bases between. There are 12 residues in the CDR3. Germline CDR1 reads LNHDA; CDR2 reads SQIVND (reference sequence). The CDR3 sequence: CASNMGGNEQFF. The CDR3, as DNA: TGTGCCAGTAACATGGGGGGCAATGAGCAGTTCTTC. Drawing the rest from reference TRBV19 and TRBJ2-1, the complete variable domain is DGGITQSPKYLFRKEGQNVTLSCEQNLNHDAMYWYRQDPGQGLRLIYYSQIVNDFQKGDIAEGYSVSREKKESFPLTVTSAQKNPTAFYLCASNMGGNEQFFGPGTRLTVL.

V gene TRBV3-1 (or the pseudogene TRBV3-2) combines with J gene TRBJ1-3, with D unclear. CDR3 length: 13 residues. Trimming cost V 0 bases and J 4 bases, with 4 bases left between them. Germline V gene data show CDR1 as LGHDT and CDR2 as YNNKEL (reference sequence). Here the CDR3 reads CASSQDRGNTIYF. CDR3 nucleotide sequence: TGTGCCAGCAGCCAAGACAGGGGAAACACCATATATTTT.

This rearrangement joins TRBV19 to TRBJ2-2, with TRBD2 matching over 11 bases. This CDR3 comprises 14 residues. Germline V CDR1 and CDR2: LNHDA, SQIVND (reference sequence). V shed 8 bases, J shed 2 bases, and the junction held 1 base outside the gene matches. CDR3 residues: CASGTSGNTGELFF. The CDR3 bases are TGTGCCAGTGGGACTAGCGGAAACACCGGGGAGCTGTTTTTT.

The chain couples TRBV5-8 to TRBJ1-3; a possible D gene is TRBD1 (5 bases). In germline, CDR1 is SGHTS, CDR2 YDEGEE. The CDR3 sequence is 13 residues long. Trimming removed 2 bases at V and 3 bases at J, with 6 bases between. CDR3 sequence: CASSFRDGNTIYF. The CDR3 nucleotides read TGTGCCAGCAGCTTCAGGGATGGAAACACCATATATTTT.

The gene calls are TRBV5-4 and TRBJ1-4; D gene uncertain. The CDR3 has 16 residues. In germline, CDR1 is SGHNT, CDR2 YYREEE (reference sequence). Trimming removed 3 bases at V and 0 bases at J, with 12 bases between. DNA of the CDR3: TGTGCCAGCAGCTCGGGTCAAGAGGCAACTAATGAAAAACTGTTTTTT. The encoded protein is CASSSGQEATNEKLFF.

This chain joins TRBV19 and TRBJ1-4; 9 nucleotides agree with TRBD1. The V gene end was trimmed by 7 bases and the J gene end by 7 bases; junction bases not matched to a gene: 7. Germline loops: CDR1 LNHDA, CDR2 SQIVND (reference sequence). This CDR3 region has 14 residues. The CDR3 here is CASNYRGRGEKLFF. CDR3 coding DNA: TGTGCCAGTAACTACAGGGGGCGCGGTGAAAAACTGTTTTTT.

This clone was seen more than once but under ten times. The CDR3 sequence: CASSSGGPPNSPLHF. The DNA for the CDR3 is TGTGCCAGCAGTTCCGGAGGTCCCCCAAATTCACCCCTCCACTTT. The rearrangement joins TRBV9 to TRBJ1-6, with D uncertain. This CDR3 comprises 15 residues. V gave up 5 bases and J gave up 7 bases, with 16 bases separating them. The germline V gene encodes CDR1 SGDLS and CDR2 YYNGEE. Variable domain in full (rest from reference TRBV9 and TRBJ1-6): DSGVTQTPKHLITATGQRVTLRCSPRSGDLSVYWYQQSLDQGLQFLIQYYNGEERAKGNILERFSAQQFPDLHSELNLSSLELGDSALYFCASSSGGPPNSPLHFGNGTRLTVT.